These T cell receptor beta chains were read from a single sample in a study of resident and recirculating memory T cells in vitiligo. Repertoires were generated with immunoSEQ multiplex PCR, while TCRdb's copy carries only in-frame clones and drops some. The top ten clones hold 5% of a sample with about 76,000 clones, about 90% of them seen once. The sample comprised blood. All receptors derive from a male donor with vitiligo. Each CDR3 is given with its conserved first and last residue. The D gene is left open where the match is weak. A row's size may be missing; if present it is once, few, many or a size class.

>-|-|TRBV30|TRBJ2-3
CAWSPRSGDTQYF
TGTGCCTGGAGTCCCCGCTCGGGGGATACGCAGTATTTT
>-|-|TRBV4-3|TRBJ2-3
CASSQESPPGGLDTQYF
TGCGCCAGCAGCCAAGAATCTCCACCGGGGGGCTTGGATACGCAGTATTTT
>-|-|TRBV6-1|TRBJ2-5
CASSEGHLRETQYF
TGTGCCAGCAGTGAGGGCCACCTCCGGGAGACCCAGTACTTC
>TRBD1|-|TRBV7-9|TRBJ2-7
CASSPVTGEREQYF
TGTGCCAGCAGCCCGGTAACAGGGGAGCGCGAGCAGTACTTC
>-|few|TRBV6-1|TRBJ2-5
CASSDFGFGETQYF
TGTGCCAGCAGTGATTTCGGGTTCGGGGAGACCCAGTACTTC
>-|once|TRBV6-1|TRBJ2-3
CASSVGLATQYF
TGTGCCAGCAGTGTCGGGCTAGCAACGCAGTATTTT
>TRBD2|-|TRBV5-1|TRBJ2-3
CASSPGASGSVDTQYF
TGCGCCAGCAGCCCCGGGGCTAGCGGGAGCGTGGATACGCAGTATTTT
>-|-|TRBV28|TRBJ2-7
CASSRERAGSSYEQYF
TGTGCCAGCAGTCGAGAGAGGGCGGGGAGCTCCTACGAGCAGTACTTC
>-|few|TRBV6-5|TRBJ1-1
CASSSSRVGTEAFF
TGTGCCAGCAGTTCCTCACGGGTGGGCACTGAAGCTTTCTTT
>-|-|TRBV11-2|TRBJ1-3
CASSLPSGNTIYF
TGTGCCAGCAGCCTACCGTCTGGAAACACCATATATTTT
>-|-|TRBV11-3|TRBJ1-3
CASSSRHAGPGNTIYF
TGTGCCAGCAGCTCTAGACATGCGGGGCCTGGAAACACCATATATTTT
>-|-|TRBV28|TRBJ1-1
CASSSPVNTEAFF
TGTGCCAGCAGTTCCCCAGTGAACACTGAAGCTTTCTTT
>TRBD1|-|TRBV6-5|TRBJ2-4
CASSLQGAKNIQYF
TGTGCCAGCAGTCTACAGGGGGCTAAAAACATTCAGTACTTC
>TRBD2|-|TRBV6-4|TRBJ2-7
CASSDSTSGGYEQYF
TGTGCCAGCAGTGACTCGACTAGCGGGGGCTACGAGCAGTACTTC
>TRBD1|-|TRBV4-1|TRBJ1-5
CASSQAPHRGPQPQHF
TGCGCCAGCAGCCAAGCCCCCCACAGGGGTCCTCAGCCCCAGCATTTT
>-|-|TRBV19|TRBJ1-1
CASSTSRRTGKDTEAFF
TGTGCCAGTAGTACCTCCCGCCGCACAGGGAAGGACACTGAAGCTTTCTTT
>TRBD1|-|TRBV6-5|TRBJ1-6
CASSYRDRIINSPLHF
TGTGCCAGCAGTTACCGGGACAGAATTATCAATTCACCCCTCCACTTT
>-|-|TRBV28|TRBJ1-3
CASSLRGWAIYF
TGTGCCAGCAGTTTAAGGGGGTGGGCCATATATTTT
>-|-|TRBV27|TRBJ1-1
CASSVLGGTEAFF
TGTGCCAGCAGTGTACTAGGGGGAACTGAAGCTTTCTTT
>-|-|TRBV9|TRBJ2-7
CASSEEGGQGYEQYF
TGTGCCAGCAGCGAGGAGGGGGGGCAAGGGTACGAGCAGTACTTC
>-|once|TRBV30|TRBJ2-1
CAWSVRGSFSYNEQFF
TGTGCCTGGAGTGTACGAGGGTCTTTTTCCTACAATGAGCAGTTCTTC
>TRBD1|-|TRBV7-9|TRBJ2-7
CASSLAPGTDIYEQYF
TGTGCCAGCAGCTTAGCGCCCGGGACAGATATCTACGAGCAGTACTTC
>-|-|TRBV7-3|TRBJ1-1
CASSLESGLEAFF
TGTGCCAGCAGCTTAGAGTCTGGTCTTGAAGCTTTCTTT
>TRBD1|-|TRBV23-1|TRBJ1-1
CASSHPNPRGQGVGTEAFF
TGCGCCAGCAGTCACCCAAACCCCCGGGGACAGGGGGTGGGCACTGAAGCTTTCTTT
>-|-|TRBV27|TRBJ1-5
CASSFYRGQPQHF
TGTGCCAGCAGTTTCTATAGGGGTCAGCCCCAGCATTTT
>-|-|TRBV27|TRBJ2-5
CASSLSILETQYF
TGTGCCAGCAGTTTATCAATCCTGGAGACCCAGTACTTC
>TRBD1|few|TRBV5-1|TRBJ2-7
CASSPGRDRPRGEQYF
TGCGCCAGCAGCCCCGGCCGGGACAGGCCCCGGGGGGAGCAGTACTTC
>TRBD1|-|TRBV13|TRBJ1-1
CASSQWDRGYTEAFF
TGTGCCAGCAGCCAATGGGACAGGGGATACACTGAAGCTTTCTTT
>-|-|TRBV29-1|TRBJ2-7
CSVGLTYEQYF
TGCAGCGTTGGGCTGACCTACGAGCAGTACTTC
>-|-|TRBV5-1|TRBJ1-4
CASSLGGSGSFNEKLFF
TGCGCCAGCAGCTTGGGAGGTTCGGGATCTTTTAATGAAAAACTGTTTTTT
>-|-|TRBV11-2|TRBJ1-5
CASSRALGAGSNQPQHF
TGTGCCAGCAGCCGGGCCCTTGGGGCAGGGAGCAATCAGCCCCAGCATTTT
>-|once|TRBV15|TRBJ2-1
CATSRGGPGGEQFF
TGTGCCACCAGCAGAGGGGGCCCCGGTGGTGAGCAGTTCTTC
>TRBD1|-|TRBV27|TRBJ2-7
CASSFMGTGVGYEQYF
TGTGCCAGCAGTTTTATGGGGACAGGGGTAGGTTACGAGCAGTACTTC
>-|-|TRBV5-4|TRBJ2-3
CASSYPGLNTNF
TGTGCCAGCAGCTACCCGGGACTCAATACGAATTTT
>-|-|TRBV29-1|TRBJ2-1
CSANSKRSYNEQFF
TGCAGCGCTAATTCGAAGCGGTCCTACAATGAGCAGTTCTTC
>TRBD1|-|TRBV28|TRBJ2-7
CASSPRTGSHTYEQYF
TGTGCCAGCAGTCCAAGGACAGGGAGCCATACGTACGAGCAGTACTTC
>TRBD1|-|TRBV25-1|TRBJ2-3
CASRQTGGEGTDTQYF
TGTGCCAGCAGGCAAACAGGGGGCGAGGGGACAGATACGCAGTATTTT
>TRBD2|-|TRBV7-3|TRBJ2-1
CASSLREATYNEQFF
TGTGCCAGCAGCCTACGGGAGGCGACCTACAATGAGCAGTTCTTC
>TRBD1|-|TRBV11-2|TRBJ2-1
CASSKGQGYNEQFF
TGTGCCAGCAGCAAGGGACAGGGTTACAATGAGCAGTTCTTC
>-|-|TRBV5-1|TRBJ1-2
CASSLGDYGYTF
TGCGCCAGCAGCTTAGGGGACTATGGCTACACCTTC
>-|-|TRBV4-1|TRBJ2-3
CASSQGQLVAATDTQYF
TGCGCCAGCAGCCAAGGTCAGCTCGTAGCGGCCACAGATACGCAGTATTTT
>TRBD1|few|TRBV10-3|TRBJ1-5
CAISAGLRTGVGQPQHF
TGTGCCATCAGTGCGGGTCTCCGGACAGGGGTCGGTCAGCCCCAGCATTTT
>TRBD1|-|TRBV9|TRBJ2-1
CASSKRGPSYNEQFF
TGTGCCAGCAGTAAGAGGGGGCCCTCCTACAATGAGCAGTTCTTC
>-|-|TRBV18|TRBJ2-7
CASSLDRQTSWEQYF
TGTGCCAGCTCTCTAGACCGACAGACCTCTTGGGAGCAGTACTTC
>-|-|TRBV28|TRBJ1-5
CASSSGSSIGRGHF
TGTGCCAGCAGTTCCGGTAGTTCTATCGGGAGGGGGCATTTT
>TRBD1|-|TRBV5-4|TRBJ2-7
CASSLGGTGTYEQYF
TGTGCCAGCAGCTTAGGAGGGACAGGTACCTACGAGCAGTACTTC
>TRBD1|-|TRBV7-9|TRBJ2-5
CASSWTGTGRETQYF
TGTGCCAGCAGCTGGACCGGGACAGGAAGAGAGACCCAGTACTTC
>TRBD1|-|TRBV27|TRBJ2-1
CASSPGDSYNEQFF
TGTGCCAGCAGTCCTGGGGACAGCTACAATGAGCAGTTCTTC
>-|-|TRBV6-5|TRBJ2-1
CASSPRAGSYNEQFF
TGTGCCAGCAGTCCCCGAGCGGGTTCCTACAATGAGCAGTTCTTC
>-|-|TRBV7-9|TRBJ2-1
CASSLYSASNEQFF
TGTGCCAGCAGCTTATATTCGGCTAGCAATGAGCAGTTCTTC
>TRBD1|-|TRBV11-2|TRBJ1-2
CASSLNRGAPHTF
TGTGCCAGCAGCTTAAACAGGGGGGCCCCACACACCTTC
>-|-|TRBV30|TRBJ2-5
CAWRETGPQYF
TGTGCCTGGAGAGAAACAGGGCCCCAGTACTTC
>TRBD2|once|TRBV10-3|TRBJ2-1
CAISEEDWTSKGNEQFF
TGTGCCATCAGTGAAGAAGACTGGACTAGTAAGGGCAATGAGCAGTTCTTC
>-|-|TRBV2|TRBJ1-5
CASSLWGGGNQPQHF
TGTGCCAGCAGTCTTTGGGGCGGGGGAAATCAGCCCCAGCATTTT
>-|-|TRBV7-7|TRBJ2-1
CASSLRLDYGEQFF
TGTGCCAGCAGCTTAAGACTAGACTACGGTGAGCAGTTCTTC
>-|-|TRBV20-1|TRBJ1-1
CSGVGTSGAFF
TGCAGTGGGGTCGGAACCTCCGGGGCTTTCTTT
>TRBD2|-|TRBV2|TRBJ2-7
CASRAPLAGGSYEQYF
TGTGCCAGCAGGGCCCCACTAGCGGGAGGGTCCTACGAGCAGTACTTC